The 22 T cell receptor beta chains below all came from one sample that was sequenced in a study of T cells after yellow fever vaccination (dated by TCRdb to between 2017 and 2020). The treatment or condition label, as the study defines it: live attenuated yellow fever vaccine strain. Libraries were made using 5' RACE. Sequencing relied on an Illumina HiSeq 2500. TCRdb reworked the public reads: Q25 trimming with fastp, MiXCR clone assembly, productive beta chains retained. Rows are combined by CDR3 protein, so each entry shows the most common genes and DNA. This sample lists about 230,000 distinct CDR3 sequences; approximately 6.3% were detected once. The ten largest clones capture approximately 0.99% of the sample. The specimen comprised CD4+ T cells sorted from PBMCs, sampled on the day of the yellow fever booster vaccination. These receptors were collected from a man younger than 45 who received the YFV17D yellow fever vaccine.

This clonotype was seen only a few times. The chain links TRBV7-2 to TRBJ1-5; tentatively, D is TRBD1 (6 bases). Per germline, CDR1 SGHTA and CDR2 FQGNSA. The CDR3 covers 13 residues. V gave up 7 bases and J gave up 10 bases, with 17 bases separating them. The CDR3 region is CASNGQPGEPQHF. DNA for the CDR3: TGTGCCAGCAACGGACAGCCTGGGGAACCCCAGCATTTT.

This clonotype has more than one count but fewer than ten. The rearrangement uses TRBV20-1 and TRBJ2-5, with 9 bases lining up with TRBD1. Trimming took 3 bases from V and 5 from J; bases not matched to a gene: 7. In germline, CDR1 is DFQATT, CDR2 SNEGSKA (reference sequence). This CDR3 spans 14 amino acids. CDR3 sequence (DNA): TGCAGTGCTAGCGGGGACAGGGCCCAGGAGACCCAGTACTTC. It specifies CSASGDRAQETQYF.

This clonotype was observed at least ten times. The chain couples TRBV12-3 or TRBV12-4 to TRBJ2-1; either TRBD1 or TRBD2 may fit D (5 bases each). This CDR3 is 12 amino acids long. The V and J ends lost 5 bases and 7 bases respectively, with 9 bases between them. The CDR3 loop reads CASSPEGNEQFF. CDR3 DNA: TGTGCCAGCAGTCCCGAGGGGAATGAGCAGTTCTTC.

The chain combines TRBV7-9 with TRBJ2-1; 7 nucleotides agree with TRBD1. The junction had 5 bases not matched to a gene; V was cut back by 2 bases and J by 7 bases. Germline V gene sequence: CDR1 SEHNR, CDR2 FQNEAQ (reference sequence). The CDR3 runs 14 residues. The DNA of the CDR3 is TGTGCCAGCAGCTTAACAGGGGTGTTGAATGAGCAGTTCTTC. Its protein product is CASSLTGVLNEQFF.

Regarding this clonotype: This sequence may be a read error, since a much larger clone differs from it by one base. In nucleotides, the CDR3 is TGTGCCAGCAGCTTGAACCGGGAAGGGGAAAAACTGTTTTTT. This sequence encodes CASSLNREGEKLFF. The chain combines TRBV7-8 with TRBJ1-4; D unclear. This CDR3 is 14 amino acids long. Trimming stripped 3 bases from V and 8 bases from J, with 13 bases between. Germline V gene lookup returns CDR1 SGHVS and CDR2 FQNEAQ.

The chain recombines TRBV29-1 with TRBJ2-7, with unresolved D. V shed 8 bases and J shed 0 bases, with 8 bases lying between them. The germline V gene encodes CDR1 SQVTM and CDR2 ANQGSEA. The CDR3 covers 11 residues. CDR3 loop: CSTRFSYEQYF. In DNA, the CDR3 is TGCAGCACCCGGTTCTCCTACGAGCAGTACTTC.

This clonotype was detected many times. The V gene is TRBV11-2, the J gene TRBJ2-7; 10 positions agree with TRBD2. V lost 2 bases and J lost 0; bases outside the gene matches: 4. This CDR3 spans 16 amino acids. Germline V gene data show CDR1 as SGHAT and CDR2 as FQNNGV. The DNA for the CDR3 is TGTGCCAGCAGCTTAACTAGCGGGACGAGCTCCTACGAGCAGTACTTC. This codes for CASSLTSGTSSYEQYF.

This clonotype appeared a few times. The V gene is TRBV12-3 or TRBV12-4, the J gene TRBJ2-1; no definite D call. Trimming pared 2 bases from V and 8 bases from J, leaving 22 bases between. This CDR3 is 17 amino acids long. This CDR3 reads CASSLNMGPPRRDEQFF. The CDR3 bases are TGTGCCAGCAGTTTAAACATGGGCCCCCCAAGGAGAGATGAGCAGTTCTTC.

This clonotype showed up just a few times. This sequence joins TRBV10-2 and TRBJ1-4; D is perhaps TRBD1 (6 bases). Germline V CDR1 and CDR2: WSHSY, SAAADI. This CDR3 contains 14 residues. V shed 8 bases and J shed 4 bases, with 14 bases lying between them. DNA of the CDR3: TGCGCCAGCGGCCGACAGGCGCATAATGAAAAACTGTTTTTT. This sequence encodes CASGRQAHNEKLFF.

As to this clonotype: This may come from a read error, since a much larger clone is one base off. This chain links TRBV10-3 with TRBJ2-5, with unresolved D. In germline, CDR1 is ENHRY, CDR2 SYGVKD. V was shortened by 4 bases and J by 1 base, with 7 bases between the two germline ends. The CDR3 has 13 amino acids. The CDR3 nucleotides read TGTGCCATCAGTGCAGCGTGCCAAGAGACCCAGTACTTC. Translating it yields CAISAACQETQYF.

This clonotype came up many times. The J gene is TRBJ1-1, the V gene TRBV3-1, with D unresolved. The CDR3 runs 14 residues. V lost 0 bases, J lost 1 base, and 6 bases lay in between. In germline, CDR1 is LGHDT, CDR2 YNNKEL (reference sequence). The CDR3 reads CASSQEEANTEAFF. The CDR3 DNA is TGTGCCAGCAGCCAAGAAGAGGCGAACACTGAAGCTTTCTTT.

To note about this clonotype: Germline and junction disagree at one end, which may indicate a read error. The CDR3 is CACRPPSGRAKYTDTQYF. The CDR3 DNA sequence: TGTGCCTGCAGGCCGCCTAGCGGGAGGGCCAAGTACACAGATACGCAGTATTTT. The rearrangement uses TRBV27 and TRBJ2-3; 12 nucleotides line up with TRBD2. The CDR3 extends over 18 amino acids. Germline CDR1 and CDR2: MNHEY and SMNVEV (reference sequence).

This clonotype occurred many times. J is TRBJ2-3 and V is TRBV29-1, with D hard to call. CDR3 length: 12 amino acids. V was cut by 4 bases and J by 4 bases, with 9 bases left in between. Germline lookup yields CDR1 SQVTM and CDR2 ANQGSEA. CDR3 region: CSVVSRSDTQYF. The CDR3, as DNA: TGCAGCGTTGTCTCTAGATCAGATACGCAGTATTTT.

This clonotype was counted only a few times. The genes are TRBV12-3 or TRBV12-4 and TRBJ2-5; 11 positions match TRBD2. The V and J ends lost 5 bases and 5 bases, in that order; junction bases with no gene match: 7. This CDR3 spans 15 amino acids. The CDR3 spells CASSPPGLAVETQYF. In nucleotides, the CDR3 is TGTGCCAGCAGTCCACCGGGACTAGCGGTTGAGACCCAGTACTTC.

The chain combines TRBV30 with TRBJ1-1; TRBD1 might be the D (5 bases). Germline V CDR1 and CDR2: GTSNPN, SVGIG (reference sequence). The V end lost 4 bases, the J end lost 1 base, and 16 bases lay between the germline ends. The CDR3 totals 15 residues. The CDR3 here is CAWTTSRTRNTEAFF. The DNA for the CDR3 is TGTGCCTGGACCACTTCTAGGACACGGAACACTGAAGCTTTCTTT.

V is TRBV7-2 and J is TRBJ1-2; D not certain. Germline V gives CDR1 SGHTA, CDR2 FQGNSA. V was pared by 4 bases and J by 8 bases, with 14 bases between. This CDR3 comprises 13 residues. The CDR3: CASSSQGSGGYTF. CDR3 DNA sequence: TGTGCCAGCAGCTCCCAAGGGTCGGGAGGCTACACCTTC.

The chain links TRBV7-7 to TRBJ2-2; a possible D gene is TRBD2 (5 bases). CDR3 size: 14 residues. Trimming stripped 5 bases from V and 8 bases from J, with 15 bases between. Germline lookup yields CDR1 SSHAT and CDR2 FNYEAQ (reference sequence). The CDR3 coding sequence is TGTGCCAGCAGCCCCCAGGACTTACCGGGGGAGCTGTTTTTT. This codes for CASSPQDLPGELFF.

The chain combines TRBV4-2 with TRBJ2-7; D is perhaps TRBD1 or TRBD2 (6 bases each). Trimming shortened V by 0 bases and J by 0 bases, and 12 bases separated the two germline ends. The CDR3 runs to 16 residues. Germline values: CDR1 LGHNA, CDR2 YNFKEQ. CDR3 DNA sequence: TGTGCCAGCAGCCAAGATTGGGGGGCAAGCTCCTACGAGCAGTACTTC. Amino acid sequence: CASSQDWGASSYEQYF.

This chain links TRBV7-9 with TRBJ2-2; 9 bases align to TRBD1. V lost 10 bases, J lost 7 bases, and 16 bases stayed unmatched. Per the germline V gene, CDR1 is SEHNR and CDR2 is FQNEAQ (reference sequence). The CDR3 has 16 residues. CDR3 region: CAIPPTTGQGIGELFF. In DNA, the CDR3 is TGTGCCATCCCCCCCACGACGGGACAGGGTATCGGGGAGCTGTTTTTT.

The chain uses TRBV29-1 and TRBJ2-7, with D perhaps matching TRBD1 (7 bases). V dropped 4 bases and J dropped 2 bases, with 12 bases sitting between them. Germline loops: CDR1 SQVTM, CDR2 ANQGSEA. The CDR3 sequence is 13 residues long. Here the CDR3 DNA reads TGCAGCGTTGCCCGCGGGACAGCCTACGAGCAGTACTTC. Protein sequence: CSVARGTAYEQYF.

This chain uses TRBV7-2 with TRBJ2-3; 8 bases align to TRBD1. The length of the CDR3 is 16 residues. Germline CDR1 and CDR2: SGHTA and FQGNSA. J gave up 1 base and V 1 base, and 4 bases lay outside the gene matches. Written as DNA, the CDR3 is TGTGCCAGCAGCTTAGTAGGACAGGGTGGCACAGATACGCAGTATTTT. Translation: CASSLVGQGGTDTQYF.

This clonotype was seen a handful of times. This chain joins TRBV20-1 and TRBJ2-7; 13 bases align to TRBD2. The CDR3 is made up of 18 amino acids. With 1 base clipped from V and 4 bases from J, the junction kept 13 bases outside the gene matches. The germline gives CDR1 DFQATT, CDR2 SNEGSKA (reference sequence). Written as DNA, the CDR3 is TGCAGTGCTAGAGCGAGGACTAGCGGGAGTACTGGTTATTACGAGCAGTACTTC. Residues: CSARARTSGSTGYYEQYF.